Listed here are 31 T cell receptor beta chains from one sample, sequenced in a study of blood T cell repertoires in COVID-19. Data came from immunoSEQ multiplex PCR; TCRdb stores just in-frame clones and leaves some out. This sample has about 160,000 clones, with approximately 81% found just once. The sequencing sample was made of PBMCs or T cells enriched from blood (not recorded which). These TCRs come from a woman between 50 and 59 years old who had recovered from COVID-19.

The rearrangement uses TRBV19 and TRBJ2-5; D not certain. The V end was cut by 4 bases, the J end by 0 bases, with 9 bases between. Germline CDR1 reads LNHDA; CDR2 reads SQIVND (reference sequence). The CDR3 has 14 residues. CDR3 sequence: CASSNGQYQETQYF. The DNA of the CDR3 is TGTGCCAGTAGTAATGGCCAGTACCAAGAGACCCAGTACTTC.

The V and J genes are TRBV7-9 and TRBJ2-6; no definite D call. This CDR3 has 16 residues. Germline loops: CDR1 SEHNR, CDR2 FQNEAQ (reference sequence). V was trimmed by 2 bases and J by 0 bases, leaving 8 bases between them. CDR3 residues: CASSLPLSSGANVLTF. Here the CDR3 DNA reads TGTGCCAGCAGCTTACCGCTGAGCTCTGGGGCCAACGTCCTGACTTTC.

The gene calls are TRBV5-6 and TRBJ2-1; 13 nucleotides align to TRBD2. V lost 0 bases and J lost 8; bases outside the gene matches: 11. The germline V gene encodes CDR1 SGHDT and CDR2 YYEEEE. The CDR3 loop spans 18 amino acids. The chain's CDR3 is CASSLEPLLAGGVDEQFF. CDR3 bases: TGTGCCAGCAGCTTGGAGCCCCTACTAGCGGGAGGGGTCGATGAGCAGTTCTTC.

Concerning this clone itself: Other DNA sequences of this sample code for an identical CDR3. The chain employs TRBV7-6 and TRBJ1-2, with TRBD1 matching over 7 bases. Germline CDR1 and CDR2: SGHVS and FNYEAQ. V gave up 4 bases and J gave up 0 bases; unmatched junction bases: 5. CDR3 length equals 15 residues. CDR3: CASSSWTGANYGYTF. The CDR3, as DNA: TGTGCCAGCAGCTCCTGGACAGGAGCTAACTATGGCTACACCTTC.

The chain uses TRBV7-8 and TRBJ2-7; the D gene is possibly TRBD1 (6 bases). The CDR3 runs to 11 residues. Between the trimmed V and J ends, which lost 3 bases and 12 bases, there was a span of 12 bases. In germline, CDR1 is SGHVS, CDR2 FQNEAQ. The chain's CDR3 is CASSLRGKPYF. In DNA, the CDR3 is TGTGCCAGCAGCTTGAGGGGGAAACCGTACTTC.

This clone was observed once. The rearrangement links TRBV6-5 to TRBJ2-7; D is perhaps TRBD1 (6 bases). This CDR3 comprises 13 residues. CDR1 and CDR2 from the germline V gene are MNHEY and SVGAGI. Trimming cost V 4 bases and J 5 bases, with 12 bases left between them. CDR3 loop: CASSSTGFHEQYF. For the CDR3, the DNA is TGTGCCAGCAGTTCTACAGGGTTCCACGAGCAGTACTTC.

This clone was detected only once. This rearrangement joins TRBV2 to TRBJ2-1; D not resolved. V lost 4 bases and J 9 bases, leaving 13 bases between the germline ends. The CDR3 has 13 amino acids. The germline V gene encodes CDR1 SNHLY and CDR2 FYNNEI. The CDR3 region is CASSAAARTEQFF. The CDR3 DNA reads TGTGCCAGCAGTGCCGCGGCCCGCACTGAGCAGTTCTTC.

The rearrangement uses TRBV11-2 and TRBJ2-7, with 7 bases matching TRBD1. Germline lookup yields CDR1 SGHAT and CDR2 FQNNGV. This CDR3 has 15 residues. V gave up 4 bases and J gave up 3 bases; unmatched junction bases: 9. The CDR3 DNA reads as TGTGCCAGCAGCTCGTCTGAGACAGGGAACTACGAGCAGTACTTC. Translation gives CASSSSETGNYEQYF.

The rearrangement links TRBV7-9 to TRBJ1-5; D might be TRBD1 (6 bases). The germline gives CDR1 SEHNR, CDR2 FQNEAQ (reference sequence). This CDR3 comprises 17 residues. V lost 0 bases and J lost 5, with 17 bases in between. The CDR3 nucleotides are TGTGCCAGCAGCTTAGCCGGGGGGCAGGGATATGATCAGCCCCAGCATTTT. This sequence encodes CASSLAGGQGYDQPQHF.

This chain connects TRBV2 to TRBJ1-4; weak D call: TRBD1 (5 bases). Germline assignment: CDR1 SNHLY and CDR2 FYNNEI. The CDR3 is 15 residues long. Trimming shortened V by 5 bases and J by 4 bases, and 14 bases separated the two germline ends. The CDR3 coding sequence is TGTGCCAGCAGTTCTCGGGGGGATCGTAATGAAAAACTGTTTTTT. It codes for CASSSRGDRNEKLFF.

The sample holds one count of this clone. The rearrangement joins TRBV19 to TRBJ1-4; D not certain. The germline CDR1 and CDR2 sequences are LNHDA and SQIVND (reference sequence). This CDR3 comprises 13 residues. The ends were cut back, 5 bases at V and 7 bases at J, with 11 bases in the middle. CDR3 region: CASSYGRGEKLFF. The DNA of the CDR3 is TGTGCCAGTAGTTACGGGCGGGGTGAAAAACTGTTTTTT. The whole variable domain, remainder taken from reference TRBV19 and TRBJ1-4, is DGGITQSPKYLFRKEGQNVTLSCEQNLNHDAMYWYRQDPGQGLRLIYYSQIVNDFQKGDIAEGYSVSREKKESFPLTVTSAQKNPTAFYLCASSYGRGEKLFFGSGTQLSVL.

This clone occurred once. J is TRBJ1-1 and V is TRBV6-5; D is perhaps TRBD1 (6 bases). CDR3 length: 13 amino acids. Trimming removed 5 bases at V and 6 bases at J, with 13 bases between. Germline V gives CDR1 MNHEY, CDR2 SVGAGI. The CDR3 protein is CASSRTRGSEAFF. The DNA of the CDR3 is TGTGCCAGCAGTCGAACCAGGGGCTCTGAAGCTTTCTTT.

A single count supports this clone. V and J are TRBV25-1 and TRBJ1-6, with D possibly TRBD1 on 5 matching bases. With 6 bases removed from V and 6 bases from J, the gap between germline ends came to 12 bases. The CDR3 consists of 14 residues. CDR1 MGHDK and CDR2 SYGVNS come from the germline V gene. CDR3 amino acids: CASREGLSNSPLHF. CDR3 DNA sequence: TGTGCCAGCAGAGAGGGACTCTCTAATTCACCCCTCCACTTT.

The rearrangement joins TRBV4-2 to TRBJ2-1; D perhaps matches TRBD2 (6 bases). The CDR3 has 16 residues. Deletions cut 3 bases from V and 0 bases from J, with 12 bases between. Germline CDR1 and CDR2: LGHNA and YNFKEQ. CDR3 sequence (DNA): TGTGCCAGCAGCCAGGAGGGCCCGATCTCCTACAATGAGCAGTTCTTC. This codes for CASSQEGPISYNEQFF.

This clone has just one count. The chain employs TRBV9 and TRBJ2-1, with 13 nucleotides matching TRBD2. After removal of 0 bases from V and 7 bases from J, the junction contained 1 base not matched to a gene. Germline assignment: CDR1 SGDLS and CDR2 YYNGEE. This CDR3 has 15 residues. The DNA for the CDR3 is TGTGCCAGCAGCGTAGGGACTAGCGGGAGTAATGAGCAGTTCTTC. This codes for CASSVGTSGSNEQFF.

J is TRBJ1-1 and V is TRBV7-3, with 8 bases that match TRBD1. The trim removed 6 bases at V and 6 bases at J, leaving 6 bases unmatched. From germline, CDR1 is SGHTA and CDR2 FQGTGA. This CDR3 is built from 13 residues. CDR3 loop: CASSQGARAEAFF. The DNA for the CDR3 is TGTGCCAGCAGTCAGGGGGCGAGGGCTGAAGCTTTCTTT.

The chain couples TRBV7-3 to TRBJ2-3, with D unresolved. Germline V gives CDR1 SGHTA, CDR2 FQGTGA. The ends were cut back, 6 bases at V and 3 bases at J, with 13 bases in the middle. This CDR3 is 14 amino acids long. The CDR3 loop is CASREQGSTDTQYF. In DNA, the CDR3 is TGTGCCAGCAGGGAGCAAGGCTCAACAGATACGCAGTATTTT.

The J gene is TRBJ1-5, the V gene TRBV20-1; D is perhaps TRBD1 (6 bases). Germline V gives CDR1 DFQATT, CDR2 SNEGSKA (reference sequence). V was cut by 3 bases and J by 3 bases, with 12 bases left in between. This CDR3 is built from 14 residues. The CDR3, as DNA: TGCAGTGCTAGTACTAGGACAGACAATCAGCCCCAGCATTTT. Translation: CSASTRTDNQPQHF.

The CDR3 sequence is CASSLARGRNTEAFF. CDR3 DNA: TGTGCCAGCAGCTTAGCTCGTGGGAGGAACACTGAAGCTTTCTTT. The chain combines TRBV11-1 with TRBJ1-1, with no clear D. Germline lookup yields CDR1 SGHAT and CDR2 FQDESV (reference sequence). The CDR3 has 15 residues. V lost 0 bases and J 1 base, leaving 9 bases between the germline ends.

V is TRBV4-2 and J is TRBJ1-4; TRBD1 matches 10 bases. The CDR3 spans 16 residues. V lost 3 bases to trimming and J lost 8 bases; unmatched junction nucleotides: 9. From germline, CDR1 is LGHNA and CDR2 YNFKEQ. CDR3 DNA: TGTGCCAGCAGCCAGGGTGGAGGACAGGGGGGAGAAAAACTGTTTTTT. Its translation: CASSQGGGQGGEKLFF.

The CDR3 spells CASSQASNSAYGYTF. The CDR3 DNA reads as TGCGCCAGCAGCCAAGCCTCTAACTCTGCCTATGGCTACACCTTC. The genes are TRBV4-3 and TRBJ1-2; D is ambiguous. The germline V gene has CDR1 LGHNA and CDR2 YSLEER. The CDR3 totals 15 residues. Trimming took off 1 base at V and 4 bases at J, with 13 bases between the two ends.

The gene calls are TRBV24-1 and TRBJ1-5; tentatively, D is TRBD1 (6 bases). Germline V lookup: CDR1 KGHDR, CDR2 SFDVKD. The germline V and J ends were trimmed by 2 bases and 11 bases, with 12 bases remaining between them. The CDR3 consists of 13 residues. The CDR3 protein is CATSDSYGQTQHF. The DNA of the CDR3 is TGTGCCACCAGTGATTCCTACGGACAGACCCAGCATTTT.

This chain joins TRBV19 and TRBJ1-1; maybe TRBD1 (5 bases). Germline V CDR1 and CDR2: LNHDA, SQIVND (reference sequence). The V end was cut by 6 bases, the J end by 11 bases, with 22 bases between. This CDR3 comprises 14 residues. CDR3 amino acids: CASSLGGTPVRAFF. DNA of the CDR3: TGTGCCAGTAGCCTTGGGGGGACCCCCGTTCGGGCTTTCTTT.

CDR3 sequence reads: CASSYGGAGGDTQYF. The CDR3, as DNA: TGCGCCAGCAGCTACGGAGGGGCTGGGGGTGATACGCAGTATTTT. The chain employs TRBV5-1 and TRBJ2-3; D might be TRBD2 (6 bases). The V gene lost 3 bases and the J gene lost 6 bases, with 17 bases spanning the gap. The CDR3 consists of 15 residues. Germline CDR1 SGHRS, CDR2 YFSETQ.

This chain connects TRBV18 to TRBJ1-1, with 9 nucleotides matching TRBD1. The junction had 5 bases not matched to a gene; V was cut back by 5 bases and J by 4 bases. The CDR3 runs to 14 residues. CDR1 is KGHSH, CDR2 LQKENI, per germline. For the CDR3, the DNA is TGTGCCAGCTCAACGGACAGGGGCAGCACTGAAGCTTTCTTT. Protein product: CASSTDRGSTEAFF.

The CDR3 nucleotides are TGTGCCAGCAGCAAAACTAAAAACTACAATGAGCAGTTCTTC. This gives the protein CASSKTKNYNEQFF. This chain connects TRBV21-1 to TRBJ2-1; TRBD2, as called in the table, went unchecked against the DNA. TRBV21-1 is annotated as a pseudogene. The CDR3 has 14 amino acids.

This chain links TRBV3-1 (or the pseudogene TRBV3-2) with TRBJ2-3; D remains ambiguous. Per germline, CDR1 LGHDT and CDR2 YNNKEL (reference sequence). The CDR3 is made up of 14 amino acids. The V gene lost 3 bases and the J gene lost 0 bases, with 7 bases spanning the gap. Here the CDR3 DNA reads TGTGCCAGCAGCCACACATCTAGCACAGATACGCAGTATTTT. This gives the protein CASSHTSSTDTQYF.

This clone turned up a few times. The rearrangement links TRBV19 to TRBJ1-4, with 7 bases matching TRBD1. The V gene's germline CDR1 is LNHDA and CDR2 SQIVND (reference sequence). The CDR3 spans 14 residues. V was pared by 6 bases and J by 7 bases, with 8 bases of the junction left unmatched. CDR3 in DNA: TGTGCCAGTAGGCTCGGAGGGGGCTTTGAAAAACTGTTTTTT. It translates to CASRLGGGFEKLFF.

CDR3 nucleotide sequence: TGTGCCAGCAGTTCAATCCGGGACAGCTACAATGAGCAGTTCTTC. As protein: CASSSIRDSYNEQFF. The chain has TRBV27 and TRBJ2-1, with TRBD1 matching 7 bases. This CDR3 region has 15 residues. With 4 bases clipped from V and 3 bases from J, the junction kept 6 bases outside the gene matches. Germline CDR1 reads MNHEY; CDR2 reads SMNVEV (reference sequence).

The CDR3 is CASSIGERAPLHF. CDR3 in DNA: TGTGCCAGCAGTATCGGGGAAAGGGCACCCCTCCACTTT. The J gene is TRBJ1-6, the V gene TRBV27; D is ambiguous. The germline V gene encodes CDR1 MNHEY and CDR2 SMNVEV (reference sequence). The CDR3 loop spans 13 amino acids. Trimming stripped 5 bases from V and 11 bases from J, with 13 bases between.

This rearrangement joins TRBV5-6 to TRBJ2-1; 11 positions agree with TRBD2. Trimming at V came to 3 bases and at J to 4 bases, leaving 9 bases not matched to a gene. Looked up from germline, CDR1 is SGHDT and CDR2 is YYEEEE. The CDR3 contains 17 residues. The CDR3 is CASSSYRGLADYNEQFF. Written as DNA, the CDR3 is TGTGCCAGCAGCTCCTACAGGGGACTAGCGGATTACAATGAGCAGTTCTTC.